The 21 T cell receptor beta chains listed next were all sequenced from one sample in a study of T cell responses to AZD1222 COVID-19 vaccine (dated by TCRdb to the early 2020s). In the paper's terms, the time point label means: baseline before first vaccination. Libraries came from the immunoSEQ multiplex PCR assay. The immuneACCESS repertoire file appears here via TCRdb, limited to in-frame rearrangements. These files lack a portion of the clones; in checked studies, under half of the deficit traces to unresolved V genes, and the cause of the others is not known. In this sample the table shows 140,000 to 150,000 clones, about 92% of which occur a single time. The top ten clones comprise 1.5% to 2% of the sample. Material: peripheral blood, obtained on day 0 of AZD1222 vaccination. These receptor sequences come from an adult in good health.

The V gene is TRBV5-8, the J gene TRBJ2-7, with TRBD1 matching 9 bases. V shed 5 bases, J shed 0 bases, and the junction held 9 bases outside the gene matches. Per germline, CDR1 SGHTS and CDR2 YDEGEE. CDR3 size: 16 residues. Here the CDR3 reads CASRPPGQGSSYEQYF. As DNA, the CDR3 is TGTGCCAGCAGACCCCCGGGACAGGGCAGCTCCTACGAGCAGTACTTC.

The chain combines TRBV5-1 with TRBJ2-3, with D tentatively TRBD1 (5 bases). The CDR3 has 13 residues. V lost 4 bases and J 4 bases, leaving 10 bases between the germline ends. CDR1 is SGHRS and CDR2 is YFSETQ in the germline V gene. The CDR3 coding sequence is TGCGCCAGCAGCGAGCAGGGTGCAGATACGCAGTATTTT. Amino acid sequence: CASSEQGADTQYF. Supplemented by reference TRBV5-1 and TRBJ2-3, the full variable domain reads KAGVTQTPRYLIKTRGQQVTLSCSPISGHRSVSWYQQTPGQGLQFLFEYFSETQRNKGNFPGRFSGRQFSNSRSEMNVSTLELGDSALYLCASSEQGADTQYFGPGTRLTVL.

This chain joins TRBV6-5 and TRBJ1-1, with D possibly TRBD1 on 5 matching bases. Trimming left V 2 bases short and J 3 bases short, with 16 bases between. From germline, CDR1 is MNHEY and CDR2 SVGAGI. CDR3 length equals 16 residues. The CDR3 sequence is CASSYDPGRGDTEAFF. CDR3 nucleotides: TGTGCCAGCAGTTACGATCCAGGGAGGGGAGACACTGAAGCTTTCTTT.

The chain has TRBV7-3 and TRBJ2-3; possibly TRBD1 for D (6 bases). CDR3 length equals 15 residues. CDR1 is SGHTA and CDR2 is FQGTGA in the germline V gene. Trimming cost V 5 bases and J 1 base, with 13 bases left between them. CDR3: CASSSGTSRTDTQYF. The CDR3 nucleotides are TGTGCCAGCAGCAGTGGGACAAGCCGCACAGATACGCAGTATTTT.

V and J are TRBV13 and TRBJ2-1; 9 bases map to TRBD1. V lost 6 bases to trimming and J lost 8 bases; unmatched junction nucleotides: 8. This CDR3 contains 14 residues. Germline CDR1 is PRHDT and CDR2 is FYEKMQ (reference sequence). For the CDR3, the DNA is TGTGCCAGCAGGCCCGGGACAGGGCTCGATGAGCAGTTCTTC. This encodes CASRPGTGLDEQFF. The variable domain in full, with the rest retrieved from reference TRBV13 and TRBJ2-1, is AAGVIQSPRHLIKEKRETATLKCYPIPRHDTVYWYQQGPGQDPQFLISFYEKMQSDKGSIPDRFSAQQFSDYHSELNMSSLELGDSALYFCASRPGTGLDEQFFGPGTRLTVL.

This rearrangement joins TRBV9 to TRBJ1-1; D remains ambiguous. The V end lost 4 bases, the J end lost 6 bases, and 16 bases lay between the germline ends. The CDR3 is 14 amino acids. CDR1 and CDR2 (germline): SGDLS, YYNGEE. CDR3 residues: CASSSRWEAAEAFF. CDR3 DNA sequence: TGTGCCAGCAGCAGCCGATGGGAGGCGGCTGAAGCTTTCTTT.

For the CDR3, the DNA is TGTGCCAGCAGCTTAGGGCGGGGGGGCAGAGAGACCCAGTACTTC. It encodes CASSLGRGGRETQYF. This chain uses TRBV7-2 with TRBJ2-5; TRBD2 agrees at 9 bases. Germline CDR1 SGHTA, CDR2 FQGNSA. The CDR3 sequence is 15 residues long. J was trimmed by 4 bases and V by 1 base; bases with no gene match: 4.

The V and J genes are TRBV20-1 and TRBJ2-5; D call uncertain. The CDR3 is made up of 11 amino acids. CDR1 DFQATT and CDR2 SNEGSKA come from the germline V gene (reference sequence). V was trimmed by 3 bases and J by 4 bases, leaving 6 bases between them. DNA for the CDR3: TGCAGTGCTAGCGTCCTAGAGACCCAGTACTTC. Translated: CSASVLETQYF.

V is TRBV11-2 and J is TRBJ2-1; a possible D gene is TRBD1 (6 bases). V shed 6 bases and J shed 6 bases, with 12 bases lying between them. Germline V gives CDR1 SGHAT, CDR2 FQNNGV. The CDR3 has 13 amino acids. CDR3 nucleotides: TGTGCCAGCAGGGGAACAGGGCCCAATGAGCAGTTCTTC. Translation: CASRGTGPNEQFF.

J is TRBJ1-1 and V is TRBV5-1, with D perhaps matching TRBD1 (5 bases). The CDR3 has 13 residues. Germline CDR1 is SGHRS and CDR2 is YFSETQ. V dropped 4 bases and J dropped 2 bases, with 9 bases sitting between them. CDR3 coding DNA: TGCGCCAGCAGCGTCCAGGGTAACACTGAAGCTTTCTTT. Translation gives CASSVQGNTEAFF.

This clone was detected once. The rearrangement links TRBV12-3 or TRBV12-4 to TRBJ1-5; 7 nucleotides line up with TRBD1. Trimming at V came to 7 bases and at J to 4 bases, leaving 4 bases not matched to a gene. This CDR3 contains 13 residues. Here the CDR3 reads CASTLTGNQPQHF. In nucleotides, the CDR3 is TGTGCCAGCACCCTGACAGGGAATCAGCCCCAGCATTTT.

The rearrangement links TRBV5-1 to TRBJ1-2; D not certain. V was pared by 1 base and J by 0 bases, with 7 bases between. This CDR3 spans 14 amino acids. In germline, CDR1 is SGHRS, CDR2 YFSETQ. The CDR3 reads CASSLLEPNYGYTF. The CDR3 nucleotides are TGCGCCAGCAGCTTGTTGGAGCCTAACTATGGCTACACCTTC.

The CDR3 is CASSFGGEAGQPQHF. CDR3 nucleotide sequence: TGTGCCAGCAGCTTCGGGGGTGAGGCCGGTCAGCCCCAGCATTTT. The J gene is TRBJ1-5, the V gene TRBV7-2, with D possibly matching TRBD1 (5 bases). The V gene lost 3 bases and the J gene lost 6 bases, with 15 bases spanning the gap. Germline V CDR1 and CDR2: SGHTA, FQGNSA. The CDR3 is 15 amino acids.

The rearrangement links TRBV10-2 to TRBJ1-2; TRBD1 matches 8 bases. The V and J ends lost 6 bases and 6 bases, in that order; junction bases with no gene match: 0. The CDR3 totals 11 residues. Per the germline V gene, CDR1 is WSHSY and CDR2 is SAAADI. The CDR3 DNA sequence: TGCGCCAGCAGACAGGGGGATGGCTACACCTTC. Translated, it gives CASRQGDGYTF.

Only one count was recorded for this clone. The V gene is TRBV11-2, the J gene TRBJ2-4; 9 bases are a match to TRBD2. Looked up from germline, CDR1 is SGHAT and CDR2 is FQNNGV. The junction had 8 bases not matched to a gene; V was cut back by 6 bases and J by 8 bases. The CDR3 consists of 14 residues. The CDR3 region has the DNA TGTGCCAGCAGTTATAGCGGGAGAAAGGACATTCAGTACTTC. This sequence encodes CASSYSGRKDIQYF.

DNA for the CDR3: TGTGCCAGTAGTTTCGACAGGGAAGGCAAAAACATTCAGTACTTC. Translated, it gives CASSFDREGKNIQYF. The chain combines TRBV19 with TRBJ2-4, with 7 bases that match TRBD1. CDR3 length: 15 amino acids. V shed 5 bases and J 3 bases; nucleotides not matched to a gene: 7. The germline gives CDR1 LNHDA, CDR2 SQIVND (reference sequence).

This chain connects TRBV9 to TRBJ2-1; D is unclear. The V and J ends lost 4 bases and 3 bases respectively, with 8 bases between them. Germline V gene lookup returns CDR1 SGDLS and CDR2 YYNGEE. There are 13 residues in the CDR3. The CDR3 DNA reads TGTGCCAGCAGCCCGGACGTCTACAATGAGCAGTTCTTC. It translates to CASSPDVYNEQFF.

V usage is TRBV3-1 (or the pseudogene TRBV3-2) and J usage is TRBJ2-1, with TRBD2 matching over 8 bases. Looked up from germline, CDR1 is LGHDT and CDR2 is YNNKEL (reference sequence). The CDR3 is 15 amino acids. The V gene end was trimmed by 2 bases and the J gene end by 12 bases; junction bases not matched to a gene: 12. CDR3 sequence reads: CASSQLSSGTVGQFF. The CDR3 DNA reads TGTGCCAGCAGCCAACTTAGTAGCGGGACTGTAGGGCAGTTCTTC.

V is TRBV5-1 and J is TRBJ2-2, with 7 bases identical to TRBD1. V was pared by 4 bases and J by 6 bases, with 6 bases of the junction left unmatched. The length of the CDR3 is 14 residues. Per the germline V gene, CDR1 is SGHRS and CDR2 is YFSETQ. This CDR3 reads CASSLRQGPGELFF. The DNA for the CDR3 is TGCGCCAGCAGCCTACGACAGGGCCCCGGGGAGCTGTTTTTT.

The rearrangement joins TRBV30 to TRBJ1-4; D gene uncertain. The germline V gene has CDR1 GTSNPN and CDR2 SVGIG (reference sequence). V gave up 0 bases and J gave up 8 bases, with 16 bases separating them. The CDR3 covers 15 residues. DNA for the CDR3: TGTGCCTGGAGTGTACATCCCCGGCAAGGGGAAAAACTGTTTTTT. Its translation is CAWSVHPRQGEKLFF. The entire variable domain, with the rest obtained from reference TRBV30 and TRBJ1-4, is as follows: SQTIHQWPATLVQPVGSPLSLECTVEGTSNPNLYWYRQAAGRGLQLLFYSVGIGQISSEVPQNLSASRPQDRQFILSSKKLLLSDSGFYLCAWSVHPRQGEKLFFGSGTQLSVL.

V gene TRBV11-2 combines with J gene TRBJ1-2; 7 nucleotides line up with TRBD1. This CDR3 has 17 amino acids. Trimming at V came to 0 bases and at J to 4 bases, leaving 11 bases not matched to a gene. The V gene's germline CDR1 is SGHAT and CDR2 FQNNGV. CDR3 amino acids: CASSLDSGQQGTYGYTF. In DNA, the CDR3 is TGTGCCAGCAGCTTAGATAGTGGGCAACAGGGGACCTATGGCTACACCTTC.